This TCR beta chain stems from a study of shared clonotypes between healthy human individuals (dated by TCRdb to between 2020 and 2021). Concerning the study at large: Two women and three men aged 18 to 49 years were included in the cohort. For each donor, three plates each were used for CD4 naive and CD4 memory, two plates were used for CD8 naive, and one plate was used for CD8 memory. Blood TCR repertoires of several healthy adults were deeply sequenced to estimate repertoire size and the extent of clonotype sharing between individuals. To increase sequencing depth and limit assay-specific biases, TCR repertoire library preparation and sequencing were carried out by different laboratories using diverse techniques. Between about 0.8 and 9 billion PBMCs per donor were obtained by leukapheresis. Overall results and qualifications from the work: Incomplete sequencing was indicated by rarefaction of sorted-subset datasets, despite the large sequencing depth. Clonotypes shared by all four sorted-subset donors showed higher generation probabilities than non-shared clonotypes. Naive subsets generally had larger estimated clonotype richness than memory subsets. The genetic and exposure-history diversity represented was limited by the small number of donors. When a few donors were compared, the shared fraction of clonotypes was roughly 4.8% for naive CD4, 3% to 4% for naive CD8, 2.3% for memory CD4, and 0.4% for memory CD8. Pairwise subsampling indicated that sequencing depth was expected to affect the degree of clonotype sharing among donors. Sampling was restricted to blood, and TCR repertoires in tissue are likely to differ from TCR repertoires in blood.

As to this clone: Its antigen target is currently unknown. There are no base qualities to consult, and no much larger clone falls within one base.

TCR CDR3 regions were amplified from genomic DNA by multiplex PCR using the deep immunoSEQ assay. Extracted genomic DNA from each cell subset was distributed evenly across all wells of several immunoSEQ 96-well plates, and each plate was treated as a replicate. For sorted subsets, each replicate PCR was loaded with roughly 200 ng genomic DNA, equivalent to 25,000 to 30,000 T cell genomes. Purified libraries were quantified with a Qubit 3.0 fluorometer, sized on a Bioanalyzer 2100, and re-quantified with the KAPA Library Quantification kit. Every immunoSEQ 96-well plate was sequenced on a separate single-read 150-cycle Illumina NextSeq 550 flow cell. In the paper's pipeline: Because the immunoSEQ output included only junctional sequences and no quality scores, the filtering could not be the same as the filtering used for full-length reads. Sequences were annotated with PyIR, a Python wrapper for IgBLAST v1.9, using IMGT germline references to assign V/J genes and CDR3. Reads with weak V/J assignments (E-value above 1e-6), missing CDR3, stop codons, out-of-frame junctions, or ambiguous translated residues were removed. V3J clonotypes were defined as sequences sharing an identical inferred V gene, J gene, and CDR3 amino acid sequence. The percentage overlap between two repertoires was calculated by dividing the number of shared unique clonotypes by the size of the smaller repertoire. Richness of each repertoire was evaluated using RTK rarefaction, the Chao1 estimator, and Recon v2.1 estimates of unobserved clonotypes. For all TCRbeta clonotypes obtained by the gDNA method from a few donors, generation probabilities were computed with OLGA. What TCRdb holds here is the immuneACCESS table cut down to in-frame rearrangements. Part of the clones is not present; checked against another copy, under half of the missing clones reflect an unresolved V gene, and the others are unexplained. That table supplies the V and J calls and clone size; D and trimming were determined from the DNA. In all, the sample holds fewer than 1.6 million clones, and approximately 98.5% of those were seen once. Approximately 0.4% of the sample lies in the top ten.

Its CDR3 holds 18 amino acids, cysteine through phenylalanine. Only the CDR3 DNA stays, 54 bases, in frame from base 1. Sequences SGHVS (CDR1) and FNYEAQ (CDR2) are obtained from the germline V gene. V is pruned by 5 bases and J by 2 bases, leaving 15 bases of the junction without a gene match. The donors were healthy, HIV-negative adults who had no recently reported acute infections or vaccinations. All donors were Caucasian adults living in Nashville, Tennessee, USA. CD4+ T cells were enriched by magnetic negative selection, after which naive cells were positively selected on CD45RA and the negative fraction was taken as the memory subset. Blood was obtained by leukapheresis, after which PBMCs were separated by Ficoll-Histopaque density gradient centrifugation and cryopreserved in liquid nitrogen vapor phase. Analytical flow cytometry was used to check the purity and quantity of every magnetically sorted T cell population. From each sorted fraction, genomic DNA was isolated and quantified by UV absorbance on a Nanodrop 2000c.

This clonotype originated in a young man in good health. The sample comprised naive CD4+ T cells sorted from blood. The sample's cell subset or site label is to be understood as: CD45RA+ positively selected. Here the chain combines TRBV7-6 and TRBJ2-5, and 9 junctional nucleotides match TRBD1. The CDR3: CASSNSYRDRVGQETQYF. The DNA sequence is TGTGCCAGCAGCAACTCCTACCGGGACAGGGTGGGGCAAGAGACCCAGTACTTC.